This T cell receptor (beta chain) comes out of a study of blood T cell repertoires in COVID-19. The overall study: Donors in the United States, Italy and Spain gave samples during acute or convalescent COVID-19.

This clone was observed a few times. Sequencing used immunoSEQ multiplex PCR; TCRdb keeps in-frame clones, though not all of them. The table shows 50,000 or so clones, with approximately 88% occurring only once. In germline, CDR1 is SGHTA, CDR2 FQGNSA. The CDR3 extends over 17 amino acids. V lost 6 bases and J lost 0, with 19 bases in between. The source is a human donor in a cohort sampled during active COVID-19. The chain couples TRBV7-2 to TRBJ2-3; possibly TRBD1 for D (5 bases). Sequenced input: peripheral blood. The CDR3 DNA follows: TGTGCCAGCAGGCCTCAGGGTTTGGACCTTAGCACAGATACGCAGTATTTT. This translates into CASRPQGLDLSTDTQYF.